The sample holds a few counts of the clone carrying this T cell receptor (beta chain). Its antigen remains unknown. The data derive from a study of identical twins. Study-level points and caveats: Cross-sectional statistics underpinned the conclusions; the same donors were not followed. Low generation-probability sequences were in excess among twin-shared out-of-frame alpha sequences.

Germline V gives CDR1 DFQATT, CDR2 SNEGSKA (reference sequence). The CDR3 sequence is 13 residues long. V was pared by 0 bases and J by 5 bases, with 11 bases between. All donors were healthy Caucasians. MiXCR, applied by TCRdb to the 5' RACE reads, yields one record per CDR3 protein. The sample carries 1,800,000 or so distinct CDR3 sequences, under 35% recorded once. This chain uses TRBV20-1 with TRBJ2-7; tentatively, D is TRBD2 (5 bases). The sequence derives from a newborn girl in good health. The sequencing input was cord blood. CDR3 coding DNA: TGCAGTGCTAGAGACAGACCAGCGGACGAGCAGTACTTC. Protein product: CSARDRPADEQYF.